This paragraph covers one T cell receptor beta chain sequence. Based on its abundance in the sample, this clonotype is medium-sized (0.01 to 0.1%). What antigen it recognizes has not been identified. No quality values exist for individual bases; no much larger clone is one base distant. The data belong to a study (dated by TCRdb to about 2013). V is trimmed back by 4 bases and J by 4 bases, and the junction contains 7 bases that no gene match accounts for. The CDR3 starts with the cysteine, ends with the phenylalanine, and has 16 residues. Just CDR3 DNA is preserved here, 48 bases in frame from base 1. Sequences LGHNA (CDR1) and YNFKEQ (CDR2) are obtained from the germline V gene. The sample was run on an Illumina Genome Analyzer IIx. TCRdb cleaned the public reads at Q25 with fastp, built clones with MiXCR and kept in-frame beta chains. Each CDR3 protein gets just one entry, which takes the most common genes and DNA from the rows behind it. The sample table shows about 7,100 distinct CDR3 sequences, and more than 25% are seen once. About a fifth of the sample belongs to the ten largest clones.

In this chain, TRBV4-2 is recombined with TRBJ1-5; 10 bases in between match TRBD1. This TCR was recovered from a human donor. The sample was blood. The CDR3 reads as follows: CASSPLGGQGNQPQHF. The DNA sequence follows: TGTGCCAGCAGCCCACTGGGGGGACAGGGGAATCAGCCCCAGCATTTT.